This entry describes one TCR beta chain. Antigen: not known. One to two pinch biopsies were taken from the rectum during colonoscopy. The diagnostic colonoscopy in ulcerative colitis patients preceded any immunosuppressive treatment. The data belong to a study of pediatric ulcerative colitis. Study details: Ulcerative colitis patients had pancolitis or left-sided colitis, with confirming histology.

Measured with immunoSEQ multiplex PCR; TCRdb has only the in-frame clones, and not every one. Of over 15,000 clones in the sample, roughly four fifths were seen once. The V and J ends lost 1 base and 3 bases respectively, with 12 bases between them. This CDR3 region has 15 residues. Per germline, CDR1 LNHDA and CDR2 SQIVND (reference sequence). The study's findings and limits: Blood-derived T cells may be present in rectal pinch biopsies. Rectal repertoires separated controls, mild-moderate and acute severe colitis.

The sequenced sample consisted of gut tissue. This clonotype was obtained from a boy aged 5-17 years with moderate ulcerative colitis. This chain uses TRBV19 with TRBJ1-2, with D maybe TRBD1 (5 bases). CDR3 nucleotide sequence: TGTGCCAGTAGTATAGCGAGGGGCGGGCACTATGGCTACACCTTC. Its translation: CASSIARGGHYGYTF.